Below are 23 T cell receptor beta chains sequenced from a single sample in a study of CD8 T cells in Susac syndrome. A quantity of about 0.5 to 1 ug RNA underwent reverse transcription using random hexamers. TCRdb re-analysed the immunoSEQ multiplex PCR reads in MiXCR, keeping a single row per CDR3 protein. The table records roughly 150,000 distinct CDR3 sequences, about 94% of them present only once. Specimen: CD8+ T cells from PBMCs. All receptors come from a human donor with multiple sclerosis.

The DNA of the CDR3 is TGTGCCAGCAGCTGGAGGCCGGATGAGCAGTTCTTC. This sequence encodes CASSWRPDEQFF. This rearrangement joins TRBV7-8 to TRBJ2-1; perhaps TRBD2 as D (5 bases). The germline V gene encodes CDR1 SGHVS and CDR2 FQNEAQ. The CDR3 has 12 amino acids. V lost 4 bases, J lost 8 bases, and 9 bases lay in between.

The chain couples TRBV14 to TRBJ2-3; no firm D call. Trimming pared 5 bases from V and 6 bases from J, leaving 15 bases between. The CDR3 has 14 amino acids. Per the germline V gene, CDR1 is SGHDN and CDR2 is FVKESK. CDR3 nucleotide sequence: TGTGCCAGCAGCTCTTTCGGCCTCCTGGATACGCAGTATTTT. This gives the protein CASSSFGLLDTQYF.

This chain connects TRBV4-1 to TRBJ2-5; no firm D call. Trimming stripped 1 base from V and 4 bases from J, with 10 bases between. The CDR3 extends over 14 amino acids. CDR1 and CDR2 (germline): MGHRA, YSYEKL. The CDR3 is CASSQVVYLETQYF. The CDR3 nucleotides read TGCGCCAGCAGCCAAGTTGTGTATTTAGAGACCCAGTACTTC.

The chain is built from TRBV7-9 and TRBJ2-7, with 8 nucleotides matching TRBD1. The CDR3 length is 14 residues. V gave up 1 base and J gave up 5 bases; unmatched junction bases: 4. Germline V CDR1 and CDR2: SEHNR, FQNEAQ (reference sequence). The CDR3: CASSLGQGLNEQYF. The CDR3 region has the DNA TGTGCCAGCAGCTTAGGACAGGGGTTGAACGAGCAGTACTTC. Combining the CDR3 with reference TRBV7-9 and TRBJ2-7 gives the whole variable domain DTGVSQNPRHKITKRGQNVTFRCDPISEHNRLYWYRQTLGQGPEFLTYFQNEAQLEKSRLLSDRFSAERPKGSFSTLEIQRTEQGDSAMYLCASSLGQGLNEQYFGPGTRLTVT.

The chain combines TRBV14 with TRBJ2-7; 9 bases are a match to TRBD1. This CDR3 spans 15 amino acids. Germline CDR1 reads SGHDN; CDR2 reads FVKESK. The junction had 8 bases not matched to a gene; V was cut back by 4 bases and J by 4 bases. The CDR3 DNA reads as TGTGCCAGCAGCCTGACCGGGACAGGGCAGTACGAGCAGTACTTC. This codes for CASSLTGTGQYEQYF.

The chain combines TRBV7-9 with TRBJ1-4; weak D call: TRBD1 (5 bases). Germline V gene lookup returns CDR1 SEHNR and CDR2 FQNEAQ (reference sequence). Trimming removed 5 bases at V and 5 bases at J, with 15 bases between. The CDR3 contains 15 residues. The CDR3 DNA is TGTGCCAGCAGCGATTCCGGGGCGGTAAATGAAAAACTGTTTTTT. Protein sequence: CASSDSGAVNEKLFF.

CDR3 nucleotides: TGTGCCAGCAGCTTTGAGGCAGAGAACTATGGCTACACCTTC. It translates to CASSFEAENYGYTF. The chain recombines TRBV7-9 with TRBJ1-2; D gene uncertain. CDR1 and CDR2 (germline): SEHNR, FQNEAQ (reference sequence). V was trimmed by 3 bases and J by 2 bases, leaving 10 bases between them. This CDR3 is 14 amino acids long.

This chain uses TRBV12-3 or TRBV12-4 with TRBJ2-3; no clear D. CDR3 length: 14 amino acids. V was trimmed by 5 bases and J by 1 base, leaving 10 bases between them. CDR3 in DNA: TGTGCCAGCAGTCCCTTGTGGGGCACAGATACGCAGTATTTT. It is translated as CASSPLWGTDTQYF.

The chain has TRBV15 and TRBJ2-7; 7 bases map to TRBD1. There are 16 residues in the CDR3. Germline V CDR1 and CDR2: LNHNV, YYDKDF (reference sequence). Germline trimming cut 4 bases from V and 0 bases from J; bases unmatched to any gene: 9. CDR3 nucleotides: TGTGCCACCAGCACTAACCCGGGACAGAGCTCCTACGAGCAGTACTTC. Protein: CATSTNPGQSSYEQYF.

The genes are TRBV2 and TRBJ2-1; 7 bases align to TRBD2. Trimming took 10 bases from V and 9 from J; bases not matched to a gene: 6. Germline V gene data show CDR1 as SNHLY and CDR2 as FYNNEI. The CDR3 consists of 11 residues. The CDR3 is CATWGGIEQFF. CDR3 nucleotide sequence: TGTGCCACCTGGGGGGGAATTGAGCAGTTCTTC.

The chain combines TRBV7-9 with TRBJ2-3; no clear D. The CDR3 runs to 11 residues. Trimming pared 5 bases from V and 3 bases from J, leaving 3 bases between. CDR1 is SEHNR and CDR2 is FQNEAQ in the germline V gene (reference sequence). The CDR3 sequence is CASSQTDTQYF. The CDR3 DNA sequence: TGTGCCAGCAGCCAAACAGATACGCAGTATTTT.

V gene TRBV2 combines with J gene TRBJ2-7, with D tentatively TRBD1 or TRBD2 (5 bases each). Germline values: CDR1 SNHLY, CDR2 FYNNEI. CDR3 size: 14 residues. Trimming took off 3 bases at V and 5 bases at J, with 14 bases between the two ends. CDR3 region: CASSERVGRDEQYF. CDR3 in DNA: TGTGCCAGCAGTGAGAGGGTGGGGCGTGACGAGCAGTACTTC.

CDR3 amino acids: CASSWGGLGTTDTQYF. In DNA form, the CDR3 reads TGCGCCAGCAGCTGGGGGGGACTCGGGACCACAGATACGCAGTATTTT. J is TRBJ2-3 and V is TRBV5-1; 7 nucleotides align to TRBD2. The junction had 9 bases not matched to a gene; V was cut back by 3 bases and J by 2 bases. CDR1 is SGHRS and CDR2 is YFSETQ in the germline V gene. This CDR3 has 16 residues.

The CDR3 region has the DNA TGTGCCAGCACCCTGAGAGCGAACACTGAAGCTTTCTTT. It specifies CASTLRANTEAFF. The chain recombines TRBV6-1 with TRBJ1-1; D unclear. This CDR3 contains 13 residues. V lost 7 bases and J 1 base, leaving 10 bases between the germline ends. Germline V gives CDR1 MNHNS, CDR2 SASEGT.

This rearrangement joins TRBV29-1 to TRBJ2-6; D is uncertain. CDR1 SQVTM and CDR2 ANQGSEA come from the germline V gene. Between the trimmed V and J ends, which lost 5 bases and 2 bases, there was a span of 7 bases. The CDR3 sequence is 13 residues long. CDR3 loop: CSVPVAGANVLTF. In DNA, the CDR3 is TGCAGCGTTCCCGTAGCTGGGGCCAACGTCCTGACTTTC.

CDR3 sequence (DNA): TGTGCCAGCAGGGGACGGTCTATGGGTGATAATCAGCCCCAGCATTTT. This encodes CASRGRSMGDNQPQHF. V and J are TRBV28 and TRBJ1-5, with a tentative D call TRBD1 (5 bases). The V gene's germline CDR1 is MDHEN and CDR2 SYDVKM. V lost 6 bases and J 4 bases, leaving 19 bases between the germline ends. The CDR3 length is 16 residues.

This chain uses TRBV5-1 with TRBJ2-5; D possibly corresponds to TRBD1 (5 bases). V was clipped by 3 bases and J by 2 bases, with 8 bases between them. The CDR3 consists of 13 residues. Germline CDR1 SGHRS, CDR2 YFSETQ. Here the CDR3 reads CASSSPGQETQYF. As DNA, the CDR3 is TGCGCCAGCAGCTCCCCAGGGCAAGAGACCCAGTACTTC.

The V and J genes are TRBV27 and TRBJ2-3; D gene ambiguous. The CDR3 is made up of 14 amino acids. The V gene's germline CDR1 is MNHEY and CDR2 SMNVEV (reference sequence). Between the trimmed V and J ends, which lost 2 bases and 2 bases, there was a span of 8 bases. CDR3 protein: CASSLVGTTDTQYF. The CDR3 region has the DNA TGTGCCAGCAGTTTAGTCGGCACCACAGATACGCAGTATTTT.

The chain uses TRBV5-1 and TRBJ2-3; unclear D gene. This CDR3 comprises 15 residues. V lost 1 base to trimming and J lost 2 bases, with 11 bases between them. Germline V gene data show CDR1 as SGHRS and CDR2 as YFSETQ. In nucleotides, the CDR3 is TGCGCCAGCAGCTTGCACCCCCGTTCCACAGATACGCAGTATTTT. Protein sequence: CASSLHPRSTDTQYF.

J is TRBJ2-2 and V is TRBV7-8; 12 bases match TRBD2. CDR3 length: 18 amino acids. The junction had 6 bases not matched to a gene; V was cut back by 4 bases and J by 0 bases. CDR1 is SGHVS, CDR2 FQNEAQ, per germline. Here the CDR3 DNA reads TGTGCCAGCAGCTCGAGACTAGCGGGGGATACGAACACCGGGGAGCTGTTTTTT. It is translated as CASSSRLAGDTNTGELFF.

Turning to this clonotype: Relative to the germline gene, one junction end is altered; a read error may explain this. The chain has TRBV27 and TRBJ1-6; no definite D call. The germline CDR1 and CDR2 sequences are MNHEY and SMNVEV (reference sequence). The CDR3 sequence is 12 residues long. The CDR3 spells CASSDYDSPLHF. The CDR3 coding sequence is TGTGCCAGCAGCGACTATGATTCACCCCTCCACTTT.

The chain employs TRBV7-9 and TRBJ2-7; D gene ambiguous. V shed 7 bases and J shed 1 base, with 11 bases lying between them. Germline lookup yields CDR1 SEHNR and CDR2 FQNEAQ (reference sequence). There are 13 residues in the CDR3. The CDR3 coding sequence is TGTGCCAGCACCCCAGGAGAGTCCTACGAGCAGTACTTC. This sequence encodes CASTPGESYEQYF.

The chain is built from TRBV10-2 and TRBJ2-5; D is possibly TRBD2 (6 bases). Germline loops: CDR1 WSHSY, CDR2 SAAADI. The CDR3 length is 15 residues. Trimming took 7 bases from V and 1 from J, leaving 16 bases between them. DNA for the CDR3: TGCGCCAGCATCCCAGGGCGGGGTTTCCAAGAGACCCAGTACTTC. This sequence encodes CASIPGRGFQETQYF.